One sample yielded the 7 T cell receptor beta chains listed below, sequenced in a study of blood T cell repertoires in COVID-19. TCRdb's table, derived via immunoSEQ multiplex PCR, lists solely in-frame clones and lacks some. The sample has about 150,000 clones; roughly 90% are singletons. Sequencing was carried out using peripheral blood. The receptors stem from a woman aged 50 to 65 with acute or convalescent COVID-19.

The J gene is TRBJ1-4, the V gene TRBV5-6, with 10 bases identical to TRBD1. V shed 5 bases, J shed 8 bases, and the junction held 6 bases outside the gene matches. CDR3 length: 14 amino acids. The V gene's germline CDR1 is SGHDT and CDR2 YYEEEE. The CDR3 DNA reads as TGTGCCAGCAGGAGACAGGGGGCGAGGGAAAAACTGTTTTTT. It encodes CASRRQGAREKLFF.

This chain connects TRBV11-3 to TRBJ2-7; D possibly corresponds to TRBD1 (5 bases). The germline gives CDR1 SGHNT, CDR2 YENEEA. This CDR3 is built from 15 residues. Trimming removed 0 bases at V and 2 bases at J, with 11 bases between. The CDR3 loop reads CASSLEGQGTYEQYF. The CDR3 bases are TGTGCCAGCAGCTTAGAAGGTCAGGGTACCTACGAGCAGTACTTC.

The chain carries TRBV3-1 (or the pseudogene TRBV3-2) and TRBJ1-2, with TRBD1 matching 9 bases. V dropped 5 bases and J dropped 5; count of bases not matched to a gene: 9. Germline CDR1 LGHDT, CDR2 YNNKEL (reference sequence). This CDR3 is 15 amino acids long. The CDR3 region is CASSDTGGARYGYTF. CDR3 nucleotides: TGTGCCAGCAGCGATACAGGGGGCGCCAGATATGGCTACACCTTC.

The gene calls are TRBV10-2 and TRBJ2-3, with D possibly TRBD2 on 5 matching bases. V was pared by 3 bases and J by 0 bases, with 10 bases between. This CDR3 is 15 amino acids long. Germline-derived CDR1 and CDR2 are WSHSY and SAAADI. The CDR3, as DNA: TGCGCCAGCAGTGATCCGGGGATAAGCACAGATACGCAGTATTTT. This encodes CASSDPGISTDTQYF.

The rearrangement uses TRBV24-1 and TRBJ2-2; D gene uncertain. Per the germline V gene, CDR1 is KGHDR and CDR2 is SFDVKD. Trimming took 3 bases from V and 7 from J, leaving 17 bases between them. CDR3 size: 16 residues. Written as DNA, the CDR3 is TGTGCCACCAGTGATGTGGCCAGGTATAACGACGGGGAGCTGTTTTTT. Protein sequence: CATSDVARYNDGELFF.

This clone was recorded once. The chain couples TRBV27 to TRBJ1-2; TRBD1 might be the D (6 bases). Trimming took off 9 bases at V and 14 bases at J, with 19 bases between the two ends. Per germline, CDR1 MNHEY and CDR2 SMNVEV (reference sequence). The CDR3 is 11 amino acids. As DNA, the CDR3 is TGTGCCAGTGTCGTTGGACAGCCCCTAACCTTC. It is translated as CASVVGQPLTF.

This clone was observed a handful of times. The rearrangement links TRBV7-9 to TRBJ1-5; D is unclear. Between the trimmed V and J ends, which lost 4 bases and 4 bases, there was a span of 8 bases. The CDR3 loop spans 13 amino acids. Germline V gene sequence: CDR1 SEHNR, CDR2 FQNEAQ (reference sequence). The CDR3 DNA reads as TGTGCCAGCAGCTACGGGGTTAATCAGCCCCAGCATTTT. This codes for CASSYGVNQPQHF.